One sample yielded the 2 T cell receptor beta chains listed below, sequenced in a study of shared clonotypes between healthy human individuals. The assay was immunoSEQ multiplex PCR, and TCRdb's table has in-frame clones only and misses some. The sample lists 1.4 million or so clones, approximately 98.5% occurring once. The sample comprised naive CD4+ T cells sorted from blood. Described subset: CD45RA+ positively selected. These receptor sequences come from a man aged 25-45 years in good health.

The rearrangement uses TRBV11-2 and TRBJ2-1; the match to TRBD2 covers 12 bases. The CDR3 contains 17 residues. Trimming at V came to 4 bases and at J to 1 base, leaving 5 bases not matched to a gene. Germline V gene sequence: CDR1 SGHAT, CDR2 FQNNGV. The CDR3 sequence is CASSSWTSGASYNEQFF. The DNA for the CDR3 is TGTGCCAGCAGCTCATGGACTAGCGGGGCTTCCTACAATGAGCAGTTCTTC.

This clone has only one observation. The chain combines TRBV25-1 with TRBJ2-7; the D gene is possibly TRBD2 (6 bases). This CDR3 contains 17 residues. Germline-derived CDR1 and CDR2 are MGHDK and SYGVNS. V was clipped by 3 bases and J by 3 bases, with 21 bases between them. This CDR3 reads CASSEYGVGGSLYEQYF. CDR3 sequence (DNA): TGTGCCAGCAGTGAGTATGGGGTGGGAGGCTCGCTCTACGAGCAGTACTTC.